Given below is one T cell receptor beta chain in context. The antigen remains unidentified. At one of its ends the junction is not consistent with the germline gene, which may arise from a read error. The sample is drawn from a study of early T cells in non-severe SARS-CoV-2 infection. Overall study: Sequencing input comprised bulk RNA from unsorted whole blood; chain pairing was not available.

Study-level points and caveats: Anti-spike CD8 responses were favored in VDJdb matching, and private and CD4 specificities were missed.

Via MiXCR, TCRdb re-called the 5' RACE reads, giving one row per CDR3 protein. The sample has some 54,000 distinct CDR3 sequences, 9.5% to 11% seen once. The sequence derives from an adult who was a healthcare worker with PCR-confirmed SARS-CoV-2 infection or an uninfected control (not recorded which). The sample consisted of whole blood.

CDR3 in amino acids: CASSPRGQGALKREF. The CDR3 bases are TGTGCCAGCAGTCCTCGGGGACAGGGGGCCCTAAAGAGAGAATTT. V usage is TRBV6-5 and J usage is TRBJ1-6; 12 bases agree with TRBD1. Germline-derived CDR1 and CDR2 are MNHEY and SVGAGI. The CDR3 length is 15 residues.